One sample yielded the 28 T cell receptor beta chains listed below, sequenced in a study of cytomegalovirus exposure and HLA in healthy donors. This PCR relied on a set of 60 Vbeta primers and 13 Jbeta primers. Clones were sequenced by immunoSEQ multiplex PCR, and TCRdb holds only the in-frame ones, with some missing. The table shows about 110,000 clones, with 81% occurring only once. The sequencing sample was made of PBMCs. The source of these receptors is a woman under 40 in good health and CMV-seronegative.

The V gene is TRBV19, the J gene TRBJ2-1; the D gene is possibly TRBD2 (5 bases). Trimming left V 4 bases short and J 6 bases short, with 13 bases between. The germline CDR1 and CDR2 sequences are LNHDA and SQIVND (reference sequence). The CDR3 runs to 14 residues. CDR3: CASSTITSLNEQFF. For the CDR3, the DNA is TGTGCCAGTAGTACGATAACTAGTCTCAATGAGCAGTTCTTC.

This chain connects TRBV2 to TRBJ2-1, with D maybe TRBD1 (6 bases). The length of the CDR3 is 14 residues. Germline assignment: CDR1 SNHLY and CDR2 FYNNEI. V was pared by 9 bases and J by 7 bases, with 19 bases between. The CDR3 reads CARGAAGGSNEQFF. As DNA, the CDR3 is TGTGCCAGGGGGGCGGCAGGTGGGAGTAATGAGCAGTTCTTC.

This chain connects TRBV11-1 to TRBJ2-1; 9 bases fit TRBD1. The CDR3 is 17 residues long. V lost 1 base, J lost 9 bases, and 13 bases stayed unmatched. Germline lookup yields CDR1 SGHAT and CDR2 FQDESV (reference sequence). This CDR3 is CASSLVGVGTGLLEQFF. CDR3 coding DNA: TGTGCCAGCAGCTTAGTTGGCGTTGGGACAGGGCTCCTTGAGCAGTTCTTC.

The CDR3 is CASSLSSGDETQYF. DNA for the CDR3: TGCGCCAGCAGCTTGTCTAGCGGGGACGAGACCCAGTACTTC. The chain is built from TRBV5-1 and TRBJ2-5; 9 nucleotides align to TRBD2. Unmatched junction bases numbered 3, after V lost 1 base and J lost 5 bases. The CDR3 is 14 amino acids. Germline CDR1 is SGHRS and CDR2 is YFSETQ.

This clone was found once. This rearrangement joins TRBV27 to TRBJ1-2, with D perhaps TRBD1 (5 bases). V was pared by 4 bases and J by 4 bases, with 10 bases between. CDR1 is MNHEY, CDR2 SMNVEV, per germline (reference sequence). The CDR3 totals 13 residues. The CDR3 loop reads CASSSTGGYGYTF. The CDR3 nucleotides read TGTGCCAGCAGTTCAACGGGGGGCTATGGCTACACCTTC.

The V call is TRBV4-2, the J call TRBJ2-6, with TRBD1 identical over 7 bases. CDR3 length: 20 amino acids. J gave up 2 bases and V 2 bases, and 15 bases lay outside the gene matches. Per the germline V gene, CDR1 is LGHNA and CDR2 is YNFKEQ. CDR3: CASSQKLRQGTGTGANVLTF. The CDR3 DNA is TGTGCCAGCAGCCAAAAATTGCGACAGGGAACTGGAACTGGGGCCAACGTCCTGACTTTC.

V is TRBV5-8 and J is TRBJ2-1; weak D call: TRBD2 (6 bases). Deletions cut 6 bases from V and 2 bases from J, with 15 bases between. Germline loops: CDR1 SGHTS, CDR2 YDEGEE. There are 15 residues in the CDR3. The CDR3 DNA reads TGTGCCAGCACCGTGAGGAGGGAGGCCTACAATGAGCAGTTCTTC. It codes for CASTVRREAYNEQFF.

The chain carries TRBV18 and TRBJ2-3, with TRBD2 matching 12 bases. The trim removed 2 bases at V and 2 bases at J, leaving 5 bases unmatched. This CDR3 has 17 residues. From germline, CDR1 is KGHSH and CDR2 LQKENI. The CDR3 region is CASSPVLAGGSTDTQYF. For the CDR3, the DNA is TGTGCCAGCTCACCAGTACTAGCGGGAGGTTCCACAGATACGCAGTATTTT.

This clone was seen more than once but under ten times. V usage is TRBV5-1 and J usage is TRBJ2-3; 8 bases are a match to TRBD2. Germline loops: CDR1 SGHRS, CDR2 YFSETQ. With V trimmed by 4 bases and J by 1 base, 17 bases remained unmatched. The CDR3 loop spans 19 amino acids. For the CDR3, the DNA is TGCGCCAGCAGCCCAAGTGGTAGCGGGGTCCTTCGAGGCACAGATACGCAGTATTTT. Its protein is CASSPSGSGVLRGTDTQYF.

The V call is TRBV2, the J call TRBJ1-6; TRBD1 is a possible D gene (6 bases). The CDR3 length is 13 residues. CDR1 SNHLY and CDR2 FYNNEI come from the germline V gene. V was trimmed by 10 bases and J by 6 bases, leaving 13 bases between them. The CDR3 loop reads CATTRTANSPLHF. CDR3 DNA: TGTGCCACCACCAGGACAGCTAATTCACCCCTCCACTTT.

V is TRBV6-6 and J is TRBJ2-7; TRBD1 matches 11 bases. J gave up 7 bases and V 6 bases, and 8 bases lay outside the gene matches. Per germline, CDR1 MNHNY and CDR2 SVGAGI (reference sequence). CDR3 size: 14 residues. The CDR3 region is CASRDRDRGGEQYF. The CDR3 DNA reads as TGTGCCAGCAGGGACCGGGACAGGGGGGGGGAGCAGTACTTC.

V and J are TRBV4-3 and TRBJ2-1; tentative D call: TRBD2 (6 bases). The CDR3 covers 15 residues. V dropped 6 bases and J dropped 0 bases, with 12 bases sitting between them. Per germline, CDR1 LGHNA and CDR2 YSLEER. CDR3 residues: CASSALASSYNEQFF. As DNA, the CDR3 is TGCGCCAGCAGTGCCCTAGCGTCCTCCTACAATGAGCAGTTCTTC.

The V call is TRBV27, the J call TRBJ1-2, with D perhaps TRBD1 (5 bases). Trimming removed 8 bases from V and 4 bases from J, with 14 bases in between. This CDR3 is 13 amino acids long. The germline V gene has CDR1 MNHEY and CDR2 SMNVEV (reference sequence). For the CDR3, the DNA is TGTGCCAGCGGACCTACAGGAAGCTATGGCTACACCTTC. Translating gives CASGPTGSYGYTF.

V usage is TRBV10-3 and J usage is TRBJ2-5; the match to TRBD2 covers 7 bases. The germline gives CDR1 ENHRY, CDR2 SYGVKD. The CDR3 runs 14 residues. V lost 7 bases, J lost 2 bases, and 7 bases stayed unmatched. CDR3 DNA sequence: TGTGCCATCAATTTGCGGGGGATTCAAGAGACCCAGTACTTC. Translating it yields CAINLRGIQETQYF.

The CDR3 loop reads CSVAPRNTGELFF. The CDR3 region has the DNA TGCAGCGTCGCCCCCAGGAACACCGGGGAGCTGTTTTTT. This rearrangement joins TRBV29-1 to TRBJ2-2; no definite D call. Trimming took 6 bases from V and 1 from J, leaving 9 bases between them. The V gene's germline CDR1 is SQVTM and CDR2 ANQGSEA. The CDR3 is 13 residues long.

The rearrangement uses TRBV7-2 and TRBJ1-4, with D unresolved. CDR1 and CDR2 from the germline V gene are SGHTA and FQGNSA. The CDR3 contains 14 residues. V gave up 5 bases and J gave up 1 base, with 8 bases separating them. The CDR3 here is CASSARITNEKLFF. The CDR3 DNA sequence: TGTGCCAGCAGCGCCAGGATAACTAATGAAAAACTGTTTTTT.

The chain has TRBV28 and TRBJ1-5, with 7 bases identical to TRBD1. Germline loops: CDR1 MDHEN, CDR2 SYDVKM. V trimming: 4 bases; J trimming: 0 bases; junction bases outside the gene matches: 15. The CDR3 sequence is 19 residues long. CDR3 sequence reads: CASSSRDRDWVYSNQPQHF. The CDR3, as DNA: TGTGCCAGCAGTTCCCGAGACAGGGATTGGGTTTATAGCAATCAGCCCCAGCATTTT.

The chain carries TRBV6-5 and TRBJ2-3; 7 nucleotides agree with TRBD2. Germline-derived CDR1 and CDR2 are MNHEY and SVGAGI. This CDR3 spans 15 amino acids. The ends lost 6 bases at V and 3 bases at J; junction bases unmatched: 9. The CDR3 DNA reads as TGTGCCAGCAGCCAAATAAATAGCGGGACAGATACGCAGTATTTT. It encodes CASSQINSGTDTQYF.

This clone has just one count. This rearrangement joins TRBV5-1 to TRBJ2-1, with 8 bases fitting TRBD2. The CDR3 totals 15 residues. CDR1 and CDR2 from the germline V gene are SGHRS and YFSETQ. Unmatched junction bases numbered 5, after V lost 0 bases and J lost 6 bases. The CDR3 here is CASSLAGTSPNEQFF. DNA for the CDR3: TGCGCCAGCAGCTTGGCCGGGACTAGTCCCAATGAGCAGTTCTTC.

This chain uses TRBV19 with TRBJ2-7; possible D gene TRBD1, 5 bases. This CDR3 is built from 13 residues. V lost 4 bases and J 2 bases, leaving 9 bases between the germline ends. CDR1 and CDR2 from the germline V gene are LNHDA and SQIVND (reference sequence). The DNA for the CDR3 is TGTGCCAGTAGTAGTACAGGAGCCTACGAGCAGTACTTC. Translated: CASSSTGAYEQYF.

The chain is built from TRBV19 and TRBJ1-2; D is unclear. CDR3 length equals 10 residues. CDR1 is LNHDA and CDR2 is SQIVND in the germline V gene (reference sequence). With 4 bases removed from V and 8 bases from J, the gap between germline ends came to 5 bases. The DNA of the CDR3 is TGTGCCAGTAGTACGAGGGGCTACACCTTC. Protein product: CASSTRGYTF.

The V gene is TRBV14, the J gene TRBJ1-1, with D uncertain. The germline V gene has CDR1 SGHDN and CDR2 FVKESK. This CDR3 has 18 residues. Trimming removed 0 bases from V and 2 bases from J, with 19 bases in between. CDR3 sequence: CASSQDRRRVSINTEAFF. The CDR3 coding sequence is TGTGCCAGCAGCCAAGATCGGCGGCGGGTTTCCATAAACACTGAAGCTTTCTTT. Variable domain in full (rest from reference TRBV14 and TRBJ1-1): EAGVTQFPSHSVIEKGQTVTLRCDPISGHDNLYWYRRVMGKEIKFLLHFVKESKQDESGMPNNRFLAERTGGTYSTLKVQPAELEDSGVYFCASSQDRRRVSINTEAFFGQGTRLTVV.

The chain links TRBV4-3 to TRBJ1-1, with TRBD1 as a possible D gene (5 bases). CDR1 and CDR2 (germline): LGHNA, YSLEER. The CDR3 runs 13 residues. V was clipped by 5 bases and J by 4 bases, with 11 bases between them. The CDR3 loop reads CASSILGGTEAFF. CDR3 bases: TGCGCCAGCAGCATCCTGGGGGGCACTGAAGCTTTCTTT.

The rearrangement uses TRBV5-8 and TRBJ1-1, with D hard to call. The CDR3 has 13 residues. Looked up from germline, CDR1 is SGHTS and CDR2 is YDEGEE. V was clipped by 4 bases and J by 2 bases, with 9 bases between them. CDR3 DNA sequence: TGTGCCAGCAGCAAACAGTACAACACTGAAGCTTTCTTT. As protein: CASSKQYNTEAFF. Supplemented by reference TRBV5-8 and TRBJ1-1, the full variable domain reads EAGVTQSPTHLIKTRGQQATLRCSPISGHTSVYWYQQALGLGLQFLLWYDEGEERNRGNFPPRFSGRQFPNYSSELNVNALELEDSALYLCASSKQYNTEAFFGQGTRLTVV.

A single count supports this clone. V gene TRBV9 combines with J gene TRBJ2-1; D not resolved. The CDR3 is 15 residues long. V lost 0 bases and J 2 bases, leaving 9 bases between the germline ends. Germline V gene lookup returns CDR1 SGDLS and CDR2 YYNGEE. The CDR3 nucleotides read TGTGCCAGCAGCGTAGACGGGTACGCCTACAATGAGCAGTTCTTC. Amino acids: CASSVDGYAYNEQFF.

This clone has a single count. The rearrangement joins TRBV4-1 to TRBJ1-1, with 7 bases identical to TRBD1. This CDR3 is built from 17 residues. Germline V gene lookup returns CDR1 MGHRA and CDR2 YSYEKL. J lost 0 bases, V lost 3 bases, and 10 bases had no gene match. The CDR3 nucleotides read TGCGCCAGCAGCCAGCCCTTGACAGGGAAGATGAACACTGAAGCTTTCTTT. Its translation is CASSQPLTGKMNTEAFF.

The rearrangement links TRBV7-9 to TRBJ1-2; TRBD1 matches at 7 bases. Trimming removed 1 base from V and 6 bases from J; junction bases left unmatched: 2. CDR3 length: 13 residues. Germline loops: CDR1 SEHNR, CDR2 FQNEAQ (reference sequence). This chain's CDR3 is CASSLVQGDGYTF. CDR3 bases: TGTGCCAGCAGCTTAGTGCAGGGGGATGGCTACACCTTC. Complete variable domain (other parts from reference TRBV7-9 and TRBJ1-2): DTGVSQNPRHKITKRGQNVTFRCDPISEHNRLYWYRQTLGQGPEFLTYFQNEAQLEKSRLLSDRFSAERPKGSFSTLEIQRTEQGDSAMYLCASSLVQGDGYTFGSGTRLTVV.

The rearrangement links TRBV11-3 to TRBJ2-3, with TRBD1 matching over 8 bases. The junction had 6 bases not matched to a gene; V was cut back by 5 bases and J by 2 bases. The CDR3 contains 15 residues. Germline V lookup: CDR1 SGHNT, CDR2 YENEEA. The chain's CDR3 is CASSPRQGPTDTQYF. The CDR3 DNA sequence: TGTGCCAGCAGCCCCAGACAGGGGCCCACAGATACGCAGTATTTT.